The TCR beta chain under discussion was sequenced for a study of shared clonotypes between healthy human individuals. Naive CD8 isolation took CD45RO-negative cells positively selected for CCR7 and excluded terminally differentiated effector memory CD45RA+ cells. The CDR3 totals 14 residues. Per the germline V gene, CDR1 is KGHSH and CDR2 is LQKENI. Trimming removed 3 bases at V and 0 bases at J, with 8 bases between. The assay was immunoSEQ multiplex PCR, and TCRdb's table has in-frame clones only and misses some. The repertoire holds about 2.1 million clones, with just over 90% as singletons. The sequence was collected from a man in his late teens or twenties in good health. Some clones in this sample may be carry-over from other donors' samples. Sequencing was done on a sample of naive CD8+ T cells from PBMCs. This chain connects TRBV18 to TRBJ1-1, with a possible D match to TRBD1 (5 bases). In nucleotides, the CDR3 is TGTGCCAGCTCACCGACAGTTCTGAACACTGAAGCTTTCTTT. This codes for CASSPTVLNTEAFF.